A single sample gave rise to the 25 T cell receptor beta chains below, sequenced in a study of T-cell memory formation after mild COVID-19. MiXCR, applied by TCRdb to the 5' RACE reads, yields one record per CDR3 protein. Of under 250,000 distinct CDR3 sequences listed, roughly a tenth are singletons. The sample was PBMCs or a T cell subset sorted from them (not recorded which). The receptors here all came from a man aged 18 to 29 who had mild COVID-19 (a few samples of this study predate the infection). Cell type and time point are not known.

The gene calls are TRBV4-1 and TRBJ1-5; weak D call: TRBD1 (6 bases). This CDR3 is 16 amino acids long. Germline V gene lookup returns CDR1 MGHRA and CDR2 YSYEKL. Trimming took off 6 bases at V and 1 base at J, with 16 bases between the two ends. CDR3 sequence (DNA): TGCGCCAGCAGGCTAACGGACAGTCAAAGCAATCAGCCCCAGCATTTT. It encodes CASRLTDSQSNQPQHF.

This clonotype was picked up a small number of times. V gene TRBV5-4 combines with J gene TRBJ1-1, with unresolved D. Germline CDR1 SGHNT, CDR2 YYREEE (reference sequence). The CDR3 spans 13 residues. Trimming took 4 bases from V and 3 from J, leaving 10 bases between them. Here the CDR3 DNA reads TGTGCCAGCAGCGCCGCGGGGTACACTGAAGCTTTCTTT. This sequence encodes CASSAAGYTEAFF.

This clonotype occurred a few times. V is TRBV7-9 and J is TRBJ2-3, with TRBD2 identical over 10 bases. V lost 5 bases, J lost 3 bases, and 8 bases stayed unmatched. Germline V gives CDR1 SEHNR, CDR2 FQNEAQ (reference sequence). This CDR3 comprises 16 residues. The CDR3 nucleotides are TGTGCCAGCAGCCCGGGGACTAGCGAAAAGACAGATACGCAGTATTTT. This translates into CASSPGTSEKTDTQYF.

This clonotype has just one count. V usage is TRBV5-1 and J usage is TRBJ1-2; D is unresolved. The V end was cut by 0 bases, the J end by 0 bases, with 9 bases between. CDR3 length: 15 residues. Per germline, CDR1 SGHRS and CDR2 YFSETQ. CDR3: CASSLAPESNYGYTF. DNA of the CDR3: TGCGCCAGCAGCTTGGCGCCAGAGTCTAACTATGGCTACACCTTC.

The gene calls are TRBV7-8 and TRBJ1-1; D is perhaps TRBD1 (5 bases). The V and J ends lost 5 bases and 5 bases respectively, with 18 bases between them. Germline CDR1 SGHVS, CDR2 FQNEAQ. This CDR3 spans 15 amino acids. CDR3 coding DNA: TGTGCCAGCAGCCCCCAGTCCGGGGAGGGGACTGAAGCTTTCTTT. It is translated as CASSPQSGEGTEAFF. Filled out from reference TRBV7-8 and TRBJ1-1, the complete variable domain reads GAGVSQSPRYKVAKRGQDVALRCDPISGHVSLFWYQQALGQGPEFLTYFQNEAQLDKSGLPSDRFFAERPEGSVSTLKIQRTQQEDSAVYLCASSPQSGEGTEAFFGQGTRLTVV.

This clonotype appeared a few times. The CDR3 DNA is TGTGCCAGCAGTTTAGGGACATGGCGCTACACCTTC. Translating it yields CASSLGTWRYTF. The V call is TRBV28, the J call TRBJ1-2; possibly TRBD1 for D (6 bases). CDR1 MDHEN and CDR2 SYDVKM come from the germline V gene. This CDR3 contains 12 residues. Trimming took off 2 bases at V and 9 bases at J, with 10 bases between the two ends.

In this sample, this clonotype turned up a few times. The chain carries TRBV28 and TRBJ2-5; perhaps TRBD1 as D (5 bases). The germline V and J ends were trimmed by 6 bases and 9 bases, with 11 bases remaining between them. From germline, CDR1 is MDHEN and CDR2 SYDVKM. The CDR3 has 11 amino acids. This CDR3 reads CASRAQGAQYF. The DNA for the CDR3 is TGTGCCAGCAGGGCTCAAGGGGCCCAGTACTTC.

This clonotype has just a few counts. This rearrangement joins TRBV4-1 to TRBJ2-7; 9 bases line up with TRBD1. The CDR3 runs 18 residues. V shed 4 bases, J shed 3 bases, and the junction held 16 bases outside the gene matches. The germline V gene encodes CDR1 MGHRA and CDR2 YSYEKL. The CDR3: CASSRHQVPGQGYYEQYF. Here the CDR3 DNA reads TGCGCCAGCAGCCGACATCAAGTACCGGGACAGGGCTACTACGAGCAGTACTTC.

The chain couples TRBV7-6 to TRBJ2-6; no clear D gene. Germline V gene sequence: CDR1 SGHVS, CDR2 FNYEAQ. The CDR3 spans 15 residues. V was trimmed by 1 base and J by 1 base, leaving 5 bases between them. In DNA form, the CDR3 reads TGTGCCAGCAGCTTAGGACATTCTGGGGCCAACGTCCTGACTTTC. Translating gives CASSLGHSGANVLTF. Full variable domain (remainder filled in from reference TRBV7-6 and TRBJ2-6): GAGVSQSPRYKVTKRGQDVALRCDPISGHVSLYWYRQALGQGPEFLTYFNYEAQQDKSGLPNDRFSAERPEGSISTLTIQRTEQRDSAMYRCASSLGHSGANVLTFGAGSRLTVL.

This clonotype showed up many times. The chain couples TRBV5-1 to TRBJ2-1; 11 bases match TRBD2. Per germline, CDR1 SGHRS and CDR2 YFSETQ. The CDR3 runs to 18 residues. The V and J ends lost 0 bases and 1 base, in that order; junction bases with no gene match: 6. CDR3 sequence: CASSLDPPSGGSYNEQFF. In DNA form, the CDR3 reads TGCGCCAGCAGCTTGGACCCGCCTAGCGGGGGGTCCTACAATGAGCAGTTCTTC.

A few counts support this clonotype. V usage is TRBV7-9 and J usage is TRBJ2-7, with 7 bases fitting TRBD1. Germline V CDR1 and CDR2: SEHNR, FQNEAQ (reference sequence). The CDR3 contains 14 residues. The J segment lost 1 base and the V segment lost 5 bases, leaving 5 bases of the junction unmatched. The CDR3 bases are TGTGCCAGCAGCCCGGGACAGAATTCCTACGAGCAGTACGTC. It yields the protein CASSPGQNSYEQYV.

This clonotype was seen ten or more times. The CDR3 bases are TGTGCCAGCAGCCCGGGTGTGGAGCTGTTTTTT. This encodes CASSPGVELFF. This sequence joins TRBV7-3 and TRBJ2-2; D is uncertain. Germline CDR1 is SGHTA and CDR2 is FQGTGA. The CDR3 sequence is 11 residues long. The V end lost 5 bases, the J end lost 10 bases, and 8 bases lay between the germline ends.

This clonotype showed up many times. The chain combines TRBV7-9 with TRBJ2-1; tentatively, D is TRBD1 or TRBD2 (5 bases each). This CDR3 is 13 amino acids long. CDR1 and CDR2 from the germline V gene are SEHNR and FQNEAQ (reference sequence). Between the trimmed V and J ends, which lost 4 bases and 5 bases, there was a span of 9 bases. DNA of the CDR3: TGTGCCAGCAGCTCGGGACCCCACAATGAGCAGTTCTTC. Encoded protein: CASSSGPHNEQFF.

This clonotype was counted only a few times. This chain uses TRBV7-2 with TRBJ2-3, with 8 bases aligning to TRBD2. This CDR3 is 15 amino acids long. CDR1 and CDR2 (germline): SGHTA, FQGNSA. V trimming: 5 bases; J trimming: 6 bases; junction bases outside the gene matches: 10. DNA for the CDR3: TGTGCCAGCAGCCTCGGACTAGCAGTGTCCGATACGCAGTATTTT. Encoded protein: CASSLGLAVSDTQYF.

This clonotype has at least ten counts. The V gene is TRBV7-3, the J gene TRBJ2-1, with D maybe TRBD1 (6 bases). V was trimmed by 4 bases and J by 7 bases, leaving 14 bases between them. Looked up from germline, CDR1 is SGHTA and CDR2 is FQGTGA. This CDR3 has 14 residues. The CDR3 sequence: CASSSLPQGNEQFF. As DNA, the CDR3 is TGTGCCAGCAGCTCCCTTCCTCAGGGGAATGAGCAGTTCTTC. The variable domain in full, completed from reference TRBV7-3 and TRBJ2-1, reads GAGVSQTPSNKVTEKGKYVELRCDPISGHTALYWYRQSLGQGPEFLIYFQGTGAADDSGLPNDRFFAVRPEGSVSTLKIQRTERGDSAVYLCASSSLPQGNEQFFGPGTRLTVL.

The gene calls are TRBV5-6 and TRBJ1-5, with no clear D. CDR3 length equals 16 residues. V shed 5 bases and J shed 0 bases, with 15 bases lying between them. Looked up from germline, CDR1 is SGHDT and CDR2 is YYEEEE. The CDR3 DNA is TGTGCCAGCAGTCCATCGGACGCCTTTAGCAATCAGCCCCAGCATTTT. This encodes CASSPSDAFSNQPQHF.

The chain joins TRBV20-1 to TRBJ2-7; 11 nucleotides align to TRBD2. Germline trimming cut 4 bases from V and 6 bases from J; bases unmatched to any gene: 5. This CDR3 contains 13 residues. Germline CDR1 reads DFQATT; CDR2 reads SNEGSKA (reference sequence). As DNA, the CDR3 is TGCAGTGCTATAGCGGGGGGGCTCGTCGAGCAGTACTTC. Translated: CSAIAGGLVEQYF.

The V gene is TRBV5-1, the J gene TRBJ2-1, with 11 bases that match TRBD2. CDR3 length equals 16 residues. The V gene end was trimmed by 5 bases and the J gene end by 3 bases; junction bases not matched to a gene: 7. Germline assignment: CDR1 SGHRS and CDR2 YFSETQ. The CDR3 protein is CASRSGTSGFYNEQFF. CDR3 DNA sequence: TGCGCCAGCAGATCTGGGACTAGCGGTTTCTACAATGAGCAGTTCTTC. Based on the CDR3 plus reference TRBV5-1 and TRBJ2-1, the full variable domain is KAGVTQTPRYLIKTRGQQVTLSCSPISGHRSVSWYQQTPGQGLQFLFEYFSETQRNKGNFPGRFSGRQFSNSRSEMNVSTLELGDSALYLCASRSGTSGFYNEQFFGPGTRLTVL.

This clonotype was observed a few times. CDR3 in amino acids: CASSVGVAIYF. CDR3 DNA sequence: TGTGCCAGCAGTGTGGGGGTGGCCATATATTTT. The chain has TRBV2 and TRBJ1-3; D perhaps matches TRBD1 (5 bases). V dropped 4 bases and J dropped 11 bases, with 9 bases sitting between them. Germline CDR1 reads SNHLY; CDR2 reads FYNNEI. This CDR3 has 11 residues.

This clonotype was found a few times. The rearrangement links TRBV12-3 or TRBV12-4 to TRBJ1-2; no reliable D call. The CDR3 has 13 residues. Trimming pared 4 bases from V and 2 bases from J, leaving 8 bases between. The CDR3 nucleotides are TGTGCCAGCAGTTCCCCACCGAACTATGGCTACACCTTC. Amino acids: CASSSPPNYGYTF.

This clonotype was seen a handful of times. The chain uses TRBV20-1 and TRBJ2-2; D gene unclear. Germline V gene data show CDR1 as DFQATT and CDR2 as SNEGSKA (reference sequence). The CDR3 extends over 13 amino acids. Trimming took off 0 bases at V and 0 bases at J, with 2 bases between the two ends. The CDR3 loop reads CSAREANTGELFF. The CDR3 nucleotides are TGCAGTGCTAGAGAGGCGAACACCGGGGAGCTGTTTTTT.

This clonotype was observed at least ten times. The gene calls are TRBV5-1 and TRBJ2-3; 10 bases match TRBD2. Germline CDR1 SGHRS, CDR2 YFSETQ. The V and J ends lost 2 bases and 6 bases, in that order; junction bases with no gene match: 6. The CDR3 length is 15 residues. The CDR3 is CASSFLAGAGDTQYF. CDR3 nucleotides: TGCGCCAGCAGCTTCCTAGCGGGGGCAGGGGATACGCAGTATTTT.

CDR3 loop: CASSGRDYEQYF. The DNA of the CDR3 is TGTGCCAGCAGTGGCCGGGACTACGAGCAGTACTTC. The rearrangement uses TRBV6-5 and TRBJ2-7, with a possible D match to TRBD2 (5 bases). V was pared by 5 bases and J by 3 bases, with 8 bases between. Germline CDR1 reads MNHEY; CDR2 reads SVGAGI. CDR3 length: 12 residues.

The sample holds a few counts of this clonotype. The junction shows a germline mismatch at one end, possibly a read error. The chain is built from TRBV5-1 and TRBJ2-2; D assignment may be TRBD1 or TRBD2 (7 bases each). Germline V lookup: CDR1 SGHRS, CDR2 YFSETQ. The CDR3 has 15 residues. The CDR3 coding sequence is TGCGCCACCAGCCAGGGGGGGCTGAACACCGGGGAGCTGTTTTTT. Amino acids: CATSQGGLNTGELFF.

This chain links TRBV5-1 with TRBJ1-2, with TRBD1 matching over 10 bases. The CDR3 has 13 amino acids. With V trimmed by 0 bases and J by 10 bases, 3 bases remained unmatched. CDR1 and CDR2 from the germline V gene are SGHRS and YFSETQ. CDR3 coding DNA: TGCGCCAGCAGCTTGGGACAGGGGGCTGACTACACCTTC. It codes for CASSLGQGADYTF.